These 21 T cell receptor beta chains were sequenced from one sample in a study of T-cell memory formation after mild COVID-19. MiXCR was run by TCRdb on the 5' RACE reads, yielding one entry per CDR3 protein. Here the sample spans fewer than 700,000 distinct CDR3 sequences, about 22% being singletons. Sequencing was done on a sample of PBMCs or a T cell subset sorted from them (not recorded which). Every receptor here comes from an adult woman who had mild COVID-19 (a few samples of this study predate the infection). Cell type and time point are not known.

The chain links TRBV12-3 or TRBV12-4 to TRBJ1-1; the D is unclear. The CDR3 spans 12 residues. Trimming removed 7 bases at V and 5 bases at J, with 11 bases between. Here the CDR3 reads CASTFLATEAFF. The CDR3 DNA reads as TGTGCCAGCACCTTTCTGGCAACTGAAGCTTTCTTT.

The chain links TRBV7-9 to TRBJ2-5; 14 positions match TRBD2. CDR3 length equals 16 residues. V shed 0 bases, J shed 4 bases, and the junction held 1 base outside the gene matches. Germline V gene sequence: CDR1 SEHNR, CDR2 FQNEAQ (reference sequence). The CDR3, as DNA: TGTGCCAGCAGCTTAGCGGGACTAGCGGGAGCAGAGACCCAGTACTTC. Its translation: CASSLAGLAGAETQYF.

This clonotype was counted a few times. V usage is TRBV12-3 or TRBV12-4 and J usage is TRBJ1-1; D is ambiguous. This CDR3 spans 14 amino acids. Trimming left V 5 bases short and J 1 base short, with 11 bases between. Here the CDR3 DNA reads TGTGCCAGCAGTCCAAATCGACAGAACACTGAAGCTTTCTTT. This sequence encodes CASSPNRQNTEAFF.

This clonotype was seen a handful of times. V usage is TRBV12-3 or TRBV12-4 and J usage is TRBJ1-3, with D perhaps matching TRBD1 (6 bases). The CDR3 runs 15 residues. Trimming shortened V by 3 bases and J by 2 bases, and 11 bases separated the two germline ends. For the CDR3, the DNA is TGTGCCAGCAGTTTTACAGGGTTCGCTGGAAACACCATATATTTT. Translating it yields CASSFTGFAGNTIYF.

The gene calls are TRBV7-6 and TRBJ2-5; 7 nucleotides agree with TRBD2. J gave up 2 bases and V 3 bases, and 6 bases lay outside the gene matches. CDR3 length: 15 amino acids. Germline V gene lookup returns CDR1 SGHVS and CDR2 FNYEAQ. Here the CDR3 DNA reads TGTGCCAGCAGCTTCCCAAGAGCGGGACAAGAGACCCAGTACTTC. This codes for CASSFPRAGQETQYF.

The rearrangement links TRBV14 to TRBJ1-1; 10 nucleotides match TRBD1. Germline V CDR1 and CDR2: SGHDN, FVKESK. V lost 4 bases, J lost 4 bases, and 9 bases stayed unmatched. The CDR3 covers 16 residues. Here the CDR3 reads CASSLGQGYIGTEAFF. Written as DNA, the CDR3 is TGTGCCAGCAGCCTGGGACAGGGGTATATCGGCACTGAAGCTTTCTTT.

This clonotype occurred many times. The rearrangement links TRBV5-1 to TRBJ2-5; 7 nucleotides align to TRBD1. The junction had 1 base not matched to a gene; V was cut back by 2 bases and J by 0 bases. The CDR3 totals 14 residues. Germline assignment: CDR1 SGHRS and CDR2 YFSETQ. Here the CDR3 reads CASSLQGYQETQYF. The CDR3 DNA reads TGCGCCAGCAGCTTACAGGGGTACCAAGAGACCCAGTACTTC.

This clonotype was seen a few times. The genes are TRBV6-1 and TRBJ2-1; D unclear. CDR3 length: 14 amino acids. The V end lost 6 bases, the J end lost 5 bases, and 14 bases lay between the germline ends. The germline V gene has CDR1 MNHNS and CDR2 SASEGT. The DNA of the CDR3 is TGTGCCAGCAGGCGGAATGGCGCCCACAATGAGCAGTTCTTC. It specifies CASRRNGAHNEQFF.

This clonotype showed up just a few times. The chain carries TRBV24-1 and TRBJ2-2; D remains ambiguous. The CDR3 has 15 amino acids. The ends were cut back, 5 bases at V and 5 bases at J, with 14 bases in the middle. CDR1 and CDR2 from the germline V gene are KGHDR and SFDVKD. This chain's CDR3 is CATSVIDTATGELFF. DNA for the CDR3: TGTGCCACCAGTGTTATCGACACCGCGACCGGGGAGCTGTTTTTT.

The chain has TRBV5-1 and TRBJ1-5; 8 positions agree with TRBD1. This CDR3 spans 15 amino acids. Per germline, CDR1 SGHRS and CDR2 YFSETQ. J was trimmed by 6 bases and V by 3 bases; bases with no gene match: 8. This CDR3 is CASSSSDRVGQPQHF. The CDR3 DNA reads TGCGCCAGCAGCTCGTCGGACAGGGTTGGTCAGCCCCAGCATTTT.

The chain carries TRBV25-1 and TRBJ2-1, with 7 bases aligning to TRBD1. The CDR3 has 15 residues. Germline loops: CDR1 MGHDK, CDR2 SYGVNS. The V and J ends lost 6 bases and 2 bases, in that order; junction bases with no gene match: 7. The CDR3 is CASRGNTGAYNEQFF. In DNA, the CDR3 is TGTGCCAGCAGGGGAAATACAGGGGCCTACAATGAGCAGTTCTTC.

This chain joins TRBV7-9 and TRBJ2-6; D gene uncertain. V was clipped by 11 bases and J by 0 bases, with 14 bases between them. The CDR3 spans 15 residues. CDR1 SEHNR and CDR2 FQNEAQ come from the germline V gene (reference sequence). The CDR3 protein is CAYEKPYSGANVLTF. In DNA, the CDR3 is TGTGCCTACGAAAAACCTTACTCTGGGGCCAACGTCCTGACTTTC.

V usage is TRBV3-1 and J usage is TRBJ2-1; the D is unclear. The CDR3 runs to 11 residues. Trimming removed 3 bases from V and 10 bases from J, with 7 bases in between. The germline gives CDR1 LGHDT, CDR2 YNNKEL (reference sequence). The CDR3 loop reads CASSQITEQFF. For the CDR3, the DNA is TGTGCCAGCAGCCAGATAACCGAGCAGTTCTTC.

J is TRBJ2-3 and V is TRBV7-9; a possible D gene is TRBD1 (6 bases). V dropped 1 base and J dropped 6 bases, with 17 bases sitting between them. The CDR3 loop spans 16 amino acids. CDR1 and CDR2 from the germline V gene are SEHNR and FQNEAQ (reference sequence). The chain's CDR3 is CASSLGDTPIWDTQYF. As DNA, the CDR3 is TGTGCCAGCAGCTTAGGGGACACCCCCATTTGGGATACGCAGTATTTT.

The J gene is TRBJ2-5, the V gene TRBV4-3; 9 bases map to TRBD1. J lost 2 bases, V lost 1 base, and 5 bases had no gene match. CDR1 LGHNA and CDR2 YSLEER come from the germline V gene. This CDR3 spans 16 amino acids. The CDR3 DNA sequence: TGCGCCAGCAGCCAAGTCCGGGGACAGGGACAAGAGACCCAGTACTTC. Residues: CASSQVRGQGQETQYF.

This clonotype was seen a handful of times. The J gene is TRBJ1-2, the V gene TRBV5-1; D is ambiguous. Germline V gene sequence: CDR1 SGHRS, CDR2 YFSETQ. This CDR3 spans 13 amino acids. V was clipped by 2 bases and J by 8 bases, with 13 bases between them. The CDR3 region has the DNA TGCGCCAGCAGCTTAATTGAGGGCGCAGGCTACACCTTC. Its protein is CASSLIEGAGYTF.

The chain employs TRBV5-8 and TRBJ2-3; a weak D match, TRBD2 (5 bases). Per the germline V gene, CDR1 is SGHTS and CDR2 is YDEGEE. There are 14 residues in the CDR3. The germline V and J ends were trimmed by 0 bases and 6 bases, with 11 bases remaining between them. This CDR3 reads CASSLGRAHDTQYF. The CDR3 coding sequence is TGTGCCAGCAGCTTGGGGCGGGCCCACGATACGCAGTATTTT.

This clonotype was counted between two and nine times. CDR3 amino acids: CASSFGTLGGETQYF. CDR3 in DNA: TGCGCCAGCAGCTTTGGGACCCTCGGAGGAGAGACCCAGTACTTC. This chain joins TRBV5-1 and TRBJ2-5; the D call may be TRBD1 or TRBD2 (5 bases each). CDR1 SGHRS and CDR2 YFSETQ come from the germline V gene. The CDR3 sequence is 15 residues long. Trimming cost V 2 bases and J 4 bases, with 15 bases left between them.

The chain uses TRBV20-1 and TRBJ1-5; a weak D match, TRBD1 (5 bases). Per germline, CDR1 DFQATT and CDR2 SNEGSKA (reference sequence). V lost 2 bases to trimming and J lost 6 bases, with 14 bases between them. CDR3 size: 14 residues. The CDR3 here is CSARPLLDSQPQHF. The CDR3 DNA reads TGCAGTGCTAGACCCCTACTCGACAGTCAGCCCCAGCATTTT.

This rearrangement joins TRBV20-1 to TRBJ2-3; D perhaps matches TRBD1 (5 bases). The CDR3 contains 15 residues. V was pared by 1 base and J by 4 bases, with 15 bases between. Germline V CDR1 and CDR2: DFQATT, SNEGSKA (reference sequence). CDR3 sequence (DNA): TGCAGTGCTAGAGCTGGGGCGACCGGCGCAGATACGCAGTATTTT. Its protein is CSARAGATGADTQYF.

The chain combines TRBV7-9 with TRBJ2-1; perhaps TRBD1 as D (6 bases). Germline assignment: CDR1 SEHNR and CDR2 FQNEAQ (reference sequence). V lost 0 bases, J lost 6 bases, and 15 bases lay in between. CDR3 size: 16 residues. CDR3 sequence reads: CASSLAEGGRGNEQFF. The CDR3 DNA reads as TGTGCCAGCAGCTTAGCTGAAGGGGGACGCGGCAATGAGCAGTTCTTC.